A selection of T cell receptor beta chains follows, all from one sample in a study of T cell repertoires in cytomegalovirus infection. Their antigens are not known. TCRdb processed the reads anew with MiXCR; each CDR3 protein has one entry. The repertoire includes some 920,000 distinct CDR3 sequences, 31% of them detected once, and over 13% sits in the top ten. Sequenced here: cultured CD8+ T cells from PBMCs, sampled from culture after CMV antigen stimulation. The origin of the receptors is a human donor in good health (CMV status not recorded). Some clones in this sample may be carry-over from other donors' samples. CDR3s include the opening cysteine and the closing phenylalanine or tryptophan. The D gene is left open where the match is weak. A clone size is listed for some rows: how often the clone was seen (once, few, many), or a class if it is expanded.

CDR3 protein: CASSLDWSSGSNYGYTF
CDR3 DNA: TGCGCCAGCAGCTTGGATTGGAGTTCAGGTTCTAACTATGGCTACACCTTC
D gene: .
clone size: few
V gene: TRBV5-1
J gene: TRBJ1-2

CDR3 protein: CASSQGRGLNTEAFF
CDR3 DNA: TGCGCCAGCAGCCAAGGTCGCGGATTGAACACTGAAGCTTTCTTT
D gene: .
clone size: few
V gene: TRBV4-1
J gene: TRBJ1-1

CDR3 protein: CSVPEGQETQYF
CDR3 DNA: TGCAGCGTCCCAGAGGGGCAAGAGACCCAGTACTTC
D gene: .
clone size: .
V gene: TRBV29-1
J gene: TRBJ2-5

CDR3 protein: CASRIGTGYTNTGELFF
CDR3 DNA: TGTGCCAGCAGAATCGGGACAGGCTACACGAACACCGGGGAGCTGTTTTTT
D gene: TRBD1
clone size: .
V gene: TRBV12-3/TRBV12-4
J gene: TRBJ2-2

CDR3 protein: CASSLAWGLQGANDEAFF
CDR3 DNA: TGTGCCAGCAGCTTAGCATGGGGCTTACAGGGGGCGAATGATGAAGCTTTCTTT
D gene: TRBD1
clone size: few
V gene: TRBV7-6
J gene: TRBJ1-1

CDR3 protein: CASSLTGSRNTIYF
CDR3 DNA: TGTGCCAGCAGCTTAACAGGGTCACGAAACACCATATATTTT
D gene: .
clone size: few
V gene: TRBV7-6
J gene: TRBJ1-3

CDR3 protein: CASSIVPGNNQPQHF
CDR3 DNA: TGTGCCAGTAGTATAGTTCCAGGGAACAATCAGCCCCAGCATTTT
D gene: .
clone size: .
V gene: TRBV19
J gene: TRBJ1-5

CDR3 protein: CASTSSAGRTDTQYF
CDR3 DNA: TGTGCCAGCACCTCGTCAGCGGGTAGGACAGATACGCAGTATTTT
D gene: .
clone size: few
V gene: TRBV12-3/TRBV12-4
J gene: TRBJ2-3

CDR3 protein: CASIKGTGGFNEQFF
CDR3 DNA: TGTGCCAGCATCAAGGGGACAGGGGGCTTCAATGAGCAGTTCTTC
D gene: TRBD1
clone size: many
V gene: TRBV7-2
J gene: TRBJ2-1

CDR3 protein: CASSGTGPHPSSYEQYF
CDR3 DNA: TGTGCCAGTAGTGGGACAGGTCCCCATCCAAGCTCCTACGAGCAGTACTTC
D gene: TRBD1
clone size: few
V gene: TRBV19
J gene: TRBJ2-7

CDR3 protein: CASSSSGENIQYF
CDR3 DNA: TGTGCCAGCAGCTCTTCGGGGGAAAACATTCAGTACTTC
D gene: .
clone size: few
V gene: TRBV7-6
J gene: TRBJ2-4

CDR3 protein: CASSQGLGDTQYF
CDR3 DNA: TGTGCCAGCAGCCAGGGGTTAGGAGATACGCAGTATTTT
D gene: .
clone size: few
V gene: TRBV11-2
J gene: TRBJ2-3

CDR3 protein: CASSLALKGYGETQYF
CDR3 DNA: TGTGCCAGCAGCTTAGCGCTGAAGGGGTATGGGGAGACCCAGTACTTC
D gene: .
clone size: .
V gene: TRBV7-9
J gene: TRBJ2-5

CDR3 protein: CASSADAGSYEQYF
CDR3 DNA: TGTGCCAGCAGTGCCGATGCCGGCTCCTACGAGCAGTACTTC
D gene: .
clone size: few
V gene: TRBV6-2/TRBV6-3
J gene: TRBJ2-7

CDR3 protein: CASAFTLSNGYTF
CDR3 DNA: TGTGCCAGCGCCTTCACTCTTAGCAATGGCTACACCTTC
D gene: .
clone size: .
V gene: TRBV27
J gene: TRBJ1-2

CDR3 protein: CASSEGLAGKGDEQYF
CDR3 DNA: TGTGCCAGCAGCGAGGGACTAGCGGGAAAAGGGGACGAGCAGTACTTC
D gene: TRBD2
clone size: .
V gene: TRBV5-4
J gene: TRBJ2-7

CDR3 protein: CASSRMTGVEAFF
CDR3 DNA: TGTGCCAGCAGTCGAATGACAGGGGTTGAAGCTTTCTTT
D gene: TRBD1
clone size: .
V gene: TRBV6-8
J gene: TRBJ1-1

CDR3 protein: CASSWRTGSEKLFF
CDR3 DNA: TGTGCCAGCAGCTGGCGGACAGGGTCTGAAAAACTGTTTTTT
D gene: TRBD1
clone size: .
V gene: TRBV7-4
J gene: TRBJ1-4

CDR3 protein: CVSSRTASTGELFF
CDR3 DNA: TGCGTCAGCAGCCGGACGGCGAGCACCGGGGAGCTGTTTTTT
D gene: .
clone size: once
V gene: TRBV4-3
J gene: TRBJ2-2

CDR3 protein: CASRETYGYTF
CDR3 DNA: TGTGCCAGCAGGGAGACCTATGGCTACACCTTC
D gene: .
clone size: .
V gene: TRBV25-1
J gene: TRBJ1-2

CDR3 protein: CATLTWQGPDTGELFF
CDR3 DNA: TGTGCCACCCTAACGTGGCAGGGCCCCGACACCGGGGAGCTGTTTTTT
D gene: .
clone size: .
V gene: TRBV19
J gene: TRBJ2-2

CDR3 protein: CATGERAHNEQFF
CDR3 DNA: TGTGCCACCGGAGAGCGGGCCCACAATGAGCAGTTCTTC
D gene: .
clone size: few
V gene: TRBV24-1
J gene: TRBJ2-1

CDR3 protein: CASSLPHRVGGGSYNEQFF
CDR3 DNA: TGTGCCAGCAGTTTACCTCACAGGGTTGGGGGGGGCTCCTACAATGAGCAGTTCTTC
D gene: .
clone size: once
V gene: TRBV12-3/TRBV12-4
J gene: TRBJ2-1

CDR3 protein: CASKGRVTEAFF
CDR3 DNA: TGTGCCAGTAAGGGCAGGGTGACTGAAGCTTTCTTT
D gene: .
clone size: few
V gene: TRBV19
J gene: TRBJ1-1

CDR3 protein: CASSLGPGFGELFF
CDR3 DNA: TGTGCCAGCAGTTTAGGCCCAGGGTTCGGGGAGCTGTTTTTT
D gene: .
clone size: .
V gene: TRBV12-3/TRBV12-4
J gene: TRBJ2-2

CDR3 protein: CASTGTGTGELFF
CDR3 DNA: TGTGCCAGTACCGGGACAGGGACCGGGGAGCTGTTTTTT
D gene: TRBD1
clone size: .
V gene: TRBV2
J gene: TRBJ2-2

CDR3 protein: CASSQDTTGAYRYNEQFF
CDR3 DNA: TGTGCCAGCAGCCAAGACACGACGGGGGCATATCGGTACAATGAGCAGTTCTTC
D gene: .
clone size: few
V gene: TRBV14
J gene: TRBJ2-1

CDR3 protein: CASSGSGQGIYGYTF
CDR3 DNA: TGTGCCAGCAGTGGATCCGGGCAGGGCATCTATGGCTACACCTTC
D gene: .
clone size: .
V gene: TRBV6-6
J gene: TRBJ1-2

CDR3 protein: CANMGLAGPTYNEQFF
CDR3 DNA: TGTGCCAACATGGGACTAGCGGGGCCTACCTACAATGAGCAGTTCTTC
D gene: TRBD2
clone size: .
V gene: TRBV12-3/TRBV12-4
J gene: TRBJ2-1

CDR3 protein: CASSSGLAGGLVGEQFF
CDR3 DNA: TGCGCCAGCAGCTCGGGACTAGCGGGGGGTCTGGTTGGGGAGCAGTTCTTC
D gene: TRBD2
clone size: .
V gene: TRBV4-3
J gene: TRBJ2-1

CDR3 protein: CASSILGMGQGTYEQYF
CDR3 DNA: TGTGCCAGTAGTATATTAGGAATGGGACAGGGGACCTACGAGCAGTACTTC
D gene: TRBD1
clone size: few
V gene: TRBV19
J gene: TRBJ2-7

CDR3 protein: CASRPSDGIIQYF
CDR3 DNA: TGCGCCAGCAGGCCCTCGGACGGAATCATTCAGTACTTC
D gene: .
clone size: .
V gene: TRBV5-1
J gene: TRBJ2-4

CDR3 protein: CASSPNFEGETQYF
CDR3 DNA: TGTGCCAGCAGTCCGAACTTCGAGGGGGAGACCCAGTACTTC
D gene: .
clone size: few
V gene: TRBV12-3/TRBV12-4
J gene: TRBJ2-5

CDR3 protein: CASSLETLGSYGYTF
CDR3 DNA: TGTGCCAGCAGCTTAGAGACCCTAGGGTCCTATGGCTACACCTTC
D gene: .
clone size: .
V gene: TRBV7-8
J gene: TRBJ1-2

CDR3 protein: CASSIGPPTDTQYF
CDR3 DNA: TGTGCCAGTAGTATAGGCCCCCCCACAGATACGCAGTATTTT
D gene: .
clone size: .
V gene: TRBV19
J gene: TRBJ2-3

CDR3 protein: CASSSPYRANSGANVLTF
CDR3 DNA: TGTGCCAGCAGCTCCCCTTACAGGGCAAACTCTGGGGCCAACGTCCTGACTTTC
D gene: .
clone size: .
V gene: TRBV9
J gene: TRBJ2-6

CDR3 protein: CASSSTGETGNTIYF
CDR3 DNA: TGTGCCAGCAGCTCCACAGGGGAGACTGGAAACACCATATATTTT
D gene: TRBD1
clone size: few
V gene: TRBV7-9
J gene: TRBJ1-3

CDR3 protein: CASSIDRTGRPYEQYF
CDR3 DNA: TGTGCCAGTAGTATAGACAGGACAGGGCGACCGTACGAGCAGTACTTC
D gene: TRBD1
clone size: .
V gene: TRBV19
J gene: TRBJ2-7

CDR3 protein: CASSIGGVSAGYTF
CDR3 DNA: TGTGCCAGTAGTATCGGCGGGGTATCGGCTGGCTACACCTTC
D gene: .
clone size: .
V gene: TRBV19
J gene: TRBJ1-2

CDR3 protein: CASKVLMNTEAFF
CDR3 DNA: TGTGCCAGCAAGGTACTCATGAACACTGAAGCTTTCTTT
D gene: .
clone size: few
V gene: TRBV27
J gene: TRBJ1-1

CDR3 protein: CASSLTRGAESPLHF
CDR3 DNA: TGTGCCAGCAGCTTAACCAGGGGCGCGGAATCACCCCTCCACTTT
D gene: .
clone size: .
V gene: TRBV11-2
J gene: TRBJ1-6

CDR3 protein: CASSSPGTSGGLGTDTQYF
CDR3 DNA: TGTGCCAGCAGCTCCCCCGGGACTAGCGGGGGTCTTGGCACAGATACGCAGTATTTT
D gene: TRBD2
clone size: .
V gene: TRBV7-4
J gene: TRBJ2-3

CDR3 protein: CASSGTGLWADTQYF
CDR3 DNA: TGTGCCAGCAGCGGGACGGGACTCTGGGCAGATACGCAGTATTTT
D gene: .
clone size: .
V gene: TRBV7-9
J gene: TRBJ2-3

CDR3 protein: CASSSAGSSYNEQFF
CDR3 DNA: TGTGCCAGCAGCTCGGCAGGTAGCTCCTACAATGAGCAGTTCTTC
D gene: .
clone size: many
V gene: TRBV7-9
J gene: TRBJ2-1

CDR3 protein: CSARVVEGKLFF
CDR3 DNA: TGCAGTGCTAGAGTGGTAGAAGGGAAACTGTTTTTT
D gene: .
clone size: few
V gene: TRBV20-1
J gene: TRBJ1-4

CDR3 protein: CASSPRGEDRDYGYTF
CDR3 DNA: TGTGCCAGCAGCCCCCGAGGGGAGGACAGGGACTATGGCTACACCTTC
D gene: TRBD1
clone size: many
V gene: TRBV7-2
J gene: TRBJ1-2

CDR3 protein: CASSLARGEKYHQPQHF
CDR3 DNA: TGTGCCAGCAGCTTAGCGAGAGGGGAGAAGTATCATCAGCCCCAGCATTTT
D gene: .
clone size: few
V gene: TRBV7-4
J gene: TRBJ1-5

CDR3 protein: CASSESSGGQGRDTQYF
CDR3 DNA: TGTGCCAGCAGTGAATCTAGCGGGGGACAGGGTAGGGATACGCAGTATTTT
D gene: .
clone size: .
V gene: TRBV6-1
J gene: TRBJ2-3

CDR3 protein: CASSYYGTELETQYF
CDR3 DNA: TGCGCCAGCAGCTATTACGGGACCGAACTAGAGACCCAGTACTTC
D gene: .
clone size: few
V gene: TRBV5-1
J gene: TRBJ2-5

CDR3 protein: CASSLIGQGDYGYTF
CDR3 DNA: TGTGCCAGCAGCTTAATTGGACAGGGAGATTACGGCTACACCTTC
D gene: TRBD1
clone size: .
V gene: TRBV7-8
J gene: TRBJ1-2

CDR3 protein: CASSYSGPRRGPNTGELFF
CDR3 DNA: TGTGCCAGCAGTTACTCGGGGCCAAGGCGGGGGCCGAACACCGGGGAGCTGTTTTTT
D gene: .
clone size: few
V gene: TRBV6-5
J gene: TRBJ2-2

CDR3 protein: CASSFLGQAFYEQYF
CDR3 DNA: TGTGCCAGCAGCTTTCTCGGACAGGCCTTCTACGAGCAGTACTTC
D gene: TRBD1
clone size: many
V gene: TRBV7-9
J gene: TRBJ2-7

CDR3 protein: CASSPTPEGGNTEAFF
CDR3 DNA: TGTGCCAGCAGCCCCACCCCGGAGGGGGGCAACACTGAAGCTTTCTTT
D gene: .
clone size: few
V gene: TRBV7-9
J gene: TRBJ1-1